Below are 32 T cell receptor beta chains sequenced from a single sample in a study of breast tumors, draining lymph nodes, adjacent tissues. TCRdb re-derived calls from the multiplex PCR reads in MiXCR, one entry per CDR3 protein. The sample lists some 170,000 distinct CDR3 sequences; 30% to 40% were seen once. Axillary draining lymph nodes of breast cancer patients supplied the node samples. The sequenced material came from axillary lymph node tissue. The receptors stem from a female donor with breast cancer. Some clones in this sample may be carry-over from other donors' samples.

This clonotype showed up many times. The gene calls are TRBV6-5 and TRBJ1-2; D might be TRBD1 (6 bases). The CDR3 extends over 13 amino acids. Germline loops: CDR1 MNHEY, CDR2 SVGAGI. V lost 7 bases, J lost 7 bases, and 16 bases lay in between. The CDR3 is CASNKGGDGGYTF. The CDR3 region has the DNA TGTGCCAGCAATAAGGGGGGCGATGGTGGCTACACCTTC.

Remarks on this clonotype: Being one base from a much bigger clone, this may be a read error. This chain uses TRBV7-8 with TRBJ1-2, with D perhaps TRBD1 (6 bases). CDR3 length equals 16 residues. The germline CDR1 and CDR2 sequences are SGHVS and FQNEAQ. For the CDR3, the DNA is TGTGCCAGCAGCCAGATTCCGGGACACCGCCATGATGGCCACACCTTC. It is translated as CASSQIPGHRHDGHTF.

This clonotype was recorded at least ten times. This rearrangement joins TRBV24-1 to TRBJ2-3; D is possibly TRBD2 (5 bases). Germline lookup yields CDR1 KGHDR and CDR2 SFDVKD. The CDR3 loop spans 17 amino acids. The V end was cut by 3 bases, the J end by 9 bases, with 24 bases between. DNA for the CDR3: TGTGCCACCAGTGATCCCACAATGAGCGGAGCCCGTGAGACGCAGTATTTT. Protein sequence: CATSDPTMSGARETQYF.

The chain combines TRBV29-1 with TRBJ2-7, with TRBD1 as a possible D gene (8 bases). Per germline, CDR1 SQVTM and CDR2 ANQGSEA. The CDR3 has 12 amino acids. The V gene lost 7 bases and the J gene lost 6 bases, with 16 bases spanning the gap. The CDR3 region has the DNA TGCAGCGGCGGGACAGGACTAGGCGAGCAGTACTTC. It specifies CSGGTGLGEQYF.

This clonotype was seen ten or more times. CDR3: CASSVGTTNQPQHF. The CDR3 region has the DNA TGCGCCAGCAGCGTGGGGACTACCAATCAGCCCCAGCATTTT. The chain joins TRBV5-1 to TRBJ1-5; D is possibly TRBD1 (5 bases). The germline gives CDR1 SGHRS, CDR2 YFSETQ. V lost 4 bases to trimming and J lost 3 bases, with 11 bases between them. There are 14 residues in the CDR3.

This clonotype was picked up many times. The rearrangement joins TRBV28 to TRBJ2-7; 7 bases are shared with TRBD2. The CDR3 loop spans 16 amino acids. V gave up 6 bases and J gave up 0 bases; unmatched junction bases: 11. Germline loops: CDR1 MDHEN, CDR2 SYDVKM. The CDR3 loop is CASSSGGEDLSYEQYF. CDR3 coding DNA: TGTGCCAGCAGCTCTGGGGGGGAGGACCTCTCCTACGAGCAGTACTTC.

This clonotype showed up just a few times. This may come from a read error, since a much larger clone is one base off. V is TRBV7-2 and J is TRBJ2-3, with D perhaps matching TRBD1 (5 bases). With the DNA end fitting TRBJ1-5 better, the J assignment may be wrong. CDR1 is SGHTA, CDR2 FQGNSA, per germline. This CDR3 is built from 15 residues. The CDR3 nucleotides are TGTGCCAGCAGCTTAGTGGCGGGACGCACAGATACGCAGCATTTT. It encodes CASSLVAGRTDTQHF.

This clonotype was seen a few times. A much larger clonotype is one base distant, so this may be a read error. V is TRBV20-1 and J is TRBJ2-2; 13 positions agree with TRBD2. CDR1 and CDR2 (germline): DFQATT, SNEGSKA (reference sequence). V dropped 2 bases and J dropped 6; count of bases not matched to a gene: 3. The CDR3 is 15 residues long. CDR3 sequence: CSARPLAGGAGELFF. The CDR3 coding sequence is TGCAGTGCTAGACCACTAGCGGGAGGGGCCGGGGAGCTGTTTTTT.

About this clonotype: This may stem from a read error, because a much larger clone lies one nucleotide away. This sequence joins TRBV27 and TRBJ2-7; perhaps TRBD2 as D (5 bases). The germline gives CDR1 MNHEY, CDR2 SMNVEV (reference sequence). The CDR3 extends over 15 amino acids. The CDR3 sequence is CPSSTGERVTYEQYF. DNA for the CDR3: TGTCCCAGCAGCACCGGGGAAAGGGTAACCTACGAGCAGTACTTC.

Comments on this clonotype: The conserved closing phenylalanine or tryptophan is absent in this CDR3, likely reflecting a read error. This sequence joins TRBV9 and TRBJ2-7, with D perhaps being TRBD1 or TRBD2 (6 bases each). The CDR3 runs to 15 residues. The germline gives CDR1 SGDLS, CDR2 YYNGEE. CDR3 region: CAGSPIGGLIDEQYS. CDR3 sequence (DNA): TGTGCCGGCAGCCCCATTGGGGGGCTTATCGACGAGCAGTACTCC.

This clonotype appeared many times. The CDR3 here is CSAGSTSGVTDTQYF. The CDR3 region has the DNA TGCAGTGCTGGCTCGACTAGCGGGGTCACAGATACGCAGTATTTT. The J gene is TRBJ2-3, the V gene TRBV20-1; 11 nucleotides match TRBD2. From germline, CDR1 is DFQATT and CDR2 SNEGSKA (reference sequence). Trimming removed 5 bases from V and 2 bases from J; junction bases left unmatched: 6. The CDR3 has 15 residues.

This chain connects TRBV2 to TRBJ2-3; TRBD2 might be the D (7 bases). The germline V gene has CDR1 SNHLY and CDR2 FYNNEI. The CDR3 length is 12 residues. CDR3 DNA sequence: TGTGCTAGTGGGGGGGCGACAGATACGCAGTATTTT. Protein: CASGGATDTQYF.

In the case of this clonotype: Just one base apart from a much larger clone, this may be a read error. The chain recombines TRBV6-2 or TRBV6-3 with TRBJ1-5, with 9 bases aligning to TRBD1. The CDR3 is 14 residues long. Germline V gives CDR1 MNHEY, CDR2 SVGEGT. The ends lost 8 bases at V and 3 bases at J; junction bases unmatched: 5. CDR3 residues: CASEDRGSNQPQHF. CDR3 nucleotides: TGTGCCAGCGAGGACAGGGGATCCAATCAGCCCCAGCATTTT.

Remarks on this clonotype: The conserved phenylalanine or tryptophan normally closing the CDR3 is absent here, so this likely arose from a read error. CDR3 residues: CASSHRQLTYDEQFL. CDR3 bases: TGTGCCAGCAGTCATCGACAGTTAACCTACGATGAGCAGTTCCTC. V is TRBV24-1 and J is TRBJ2-1, with a weak D call TRBD1 (5 bases). CDR1 is KGHDR and CDR2 is SFDVKD in the germline V gene. CDR3 length: 15 residues.

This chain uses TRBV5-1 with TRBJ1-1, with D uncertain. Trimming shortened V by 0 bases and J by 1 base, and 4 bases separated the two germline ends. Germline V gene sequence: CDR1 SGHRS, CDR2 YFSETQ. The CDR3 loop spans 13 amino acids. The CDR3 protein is CASSLGANTEAFF. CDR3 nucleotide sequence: TGCGCCAGCAGCTTGGGGGCGAACACTGAAGCTTTCTTT.

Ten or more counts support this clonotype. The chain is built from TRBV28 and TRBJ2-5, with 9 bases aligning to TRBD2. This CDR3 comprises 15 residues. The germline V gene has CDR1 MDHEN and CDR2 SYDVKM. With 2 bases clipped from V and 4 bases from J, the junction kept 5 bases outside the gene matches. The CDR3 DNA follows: TGTGCCAGCAGTTTAGGCGGGAGGGCCGGAGAGACCCAGTACTTC. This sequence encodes CASSLGGRAGETQYF.

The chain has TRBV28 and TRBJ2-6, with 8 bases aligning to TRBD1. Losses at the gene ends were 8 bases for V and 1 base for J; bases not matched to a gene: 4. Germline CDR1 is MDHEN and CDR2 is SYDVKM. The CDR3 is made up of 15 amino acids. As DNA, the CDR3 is TGTGCCAGCGGACAGGGTTCTTCTGGGGCCAACGTCCTGACTTTC. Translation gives CASGQGSSGANVLTF.

CDR3 sequence: CASSQAGGTIQETQYF. In DNA, the CDR3 is TGTGCCAGCAGTCAAGCGGGGGGGACTATACAAGAGACCCAGTACTTC. The V call is TRBV27, the J call TRBJ2-5; 10 bases line up with TRBD2. Germline V gene sequence: CDR1 MNHEY, CDR2 SMNVEV (reference sequence). Unmatched junction bases numbered 8, after V lost 5 bases and J lost 2 bases. The CDR3 length is 16 residues.

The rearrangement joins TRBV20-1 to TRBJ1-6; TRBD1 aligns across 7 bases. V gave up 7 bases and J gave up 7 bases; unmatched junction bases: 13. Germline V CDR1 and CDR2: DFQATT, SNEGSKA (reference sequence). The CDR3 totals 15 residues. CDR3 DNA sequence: TGCAGTGATCTAGGACGGGACAGTCGCAATTCACCCCTCCACTTT. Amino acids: CSDLGRDSRNSPLHF.

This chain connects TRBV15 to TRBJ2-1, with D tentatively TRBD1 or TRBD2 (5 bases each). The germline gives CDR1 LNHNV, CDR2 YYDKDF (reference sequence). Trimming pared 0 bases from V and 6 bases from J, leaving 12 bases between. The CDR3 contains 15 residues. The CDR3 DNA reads TGTGCCACCAGCAGAGACCTGGCGAGGGGCAATGAGCAGTTCTTC. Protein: CATSRDLARGNEQFF.

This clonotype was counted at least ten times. In nucleotides, the CDR3 is TGTGCCTGGAAATTAGCAGATACGCAGTATTTT. Translated: CAWKLADTQYF. The V gene is TRBV30, the J gene TRBJ2-3; no clear D gene. The V gene lost 4 bases and the J gene lost 4 bases, with 6 bases spanning the gap. The germline gives CDR1 GTSNPN, CDR2 SVGIG (reference sequence). The CDR3 is 11 residues long. The entire variable domain, with the rest obtained from reference TRBV30 and TRBJ2-3, is as follows: SQTIHQWPATLVQPVGSPLSLECTVEGTSNPNLYWYRQAAGRGLQLLFYSVGIGQISSEVPQNLSASRPQDRQFILSSKKLLLSDSGFYLCAWKLADTQYFGPGTRLTVL.

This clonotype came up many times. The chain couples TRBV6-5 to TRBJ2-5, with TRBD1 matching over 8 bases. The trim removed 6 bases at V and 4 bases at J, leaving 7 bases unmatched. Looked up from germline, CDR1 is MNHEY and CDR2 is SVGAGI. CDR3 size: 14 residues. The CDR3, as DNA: TGTGCCAGCAGGGCGGCAGGGGGCTTAGAGACCCAGTACTTC. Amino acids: CASRAAGGLETQYF.

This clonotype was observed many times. Here the CDR3 reads CASSGHLSNQPQHF. CDR3 coding DNA: TGTGCCAGCTCGGGACACTTGTCTAATCAGCCCCAGCATTTT. The chain links TRBV2 to TRBJ1-5; a possible D gene is TRBD1 (6 bases). Germline lookup yields CDR1 SNHLY and CDR2 FYNNEI. V shed 8 bases and J shed 4 bases, with 15 bases lying between them. The CDR3 is 14 residues long.

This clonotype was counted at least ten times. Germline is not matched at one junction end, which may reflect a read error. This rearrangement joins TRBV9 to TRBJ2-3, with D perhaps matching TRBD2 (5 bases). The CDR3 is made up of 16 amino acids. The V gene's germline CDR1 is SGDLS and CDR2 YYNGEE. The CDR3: CASSFALVASTDAQYF. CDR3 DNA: TGTGCCAGCAGCTTCGCTCTAGTAGCGTCCACAGATGCGCAGTATTTT.

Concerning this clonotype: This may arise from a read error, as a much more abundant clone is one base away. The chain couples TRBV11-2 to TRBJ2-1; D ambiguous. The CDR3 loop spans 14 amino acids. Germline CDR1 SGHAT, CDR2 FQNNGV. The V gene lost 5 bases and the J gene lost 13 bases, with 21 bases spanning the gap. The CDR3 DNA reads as TGTGCCAGCAGCCCGCTAGAGGCCACAAGCGAACAGTTCTTC. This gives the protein CASSPLEATSEQFF.

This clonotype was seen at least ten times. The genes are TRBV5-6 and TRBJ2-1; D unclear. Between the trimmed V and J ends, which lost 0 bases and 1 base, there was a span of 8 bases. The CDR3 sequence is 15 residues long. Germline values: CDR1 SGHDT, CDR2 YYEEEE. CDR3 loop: CASSLAYASYNEQFF. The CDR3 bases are TGTGCCAGCAGCTTGGCTTACGCGTCCTACAATGAGCAGTTCTTC. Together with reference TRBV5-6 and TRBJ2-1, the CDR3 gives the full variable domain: DAGVTQSPTHLIKTRGQQVTLRCSPKSGHDTVSWYQQALGQGPQFIFQYYEEEERQRGNFPDRFSGHQFPNYSSELNVNALLLGDSALYLCASSLAYASYNEQFFGPGTRLTVL.

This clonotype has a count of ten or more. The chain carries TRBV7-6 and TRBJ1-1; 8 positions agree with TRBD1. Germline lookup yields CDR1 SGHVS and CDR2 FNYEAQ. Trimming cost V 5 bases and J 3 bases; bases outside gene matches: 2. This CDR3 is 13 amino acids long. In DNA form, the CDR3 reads TGTGCCAGCAGCCCCAGGGGGCACACTGAAGCTTTCTTT. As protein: CASSPRGHTEAFF.

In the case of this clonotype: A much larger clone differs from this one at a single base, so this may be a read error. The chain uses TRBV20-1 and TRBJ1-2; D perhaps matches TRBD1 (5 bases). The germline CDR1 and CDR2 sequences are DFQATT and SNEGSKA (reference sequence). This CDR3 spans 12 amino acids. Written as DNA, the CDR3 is TGCAGTGCTGGGGGATCTAACTATGGCTCCACCTTC. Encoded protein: CSAGGSNYGSTF.

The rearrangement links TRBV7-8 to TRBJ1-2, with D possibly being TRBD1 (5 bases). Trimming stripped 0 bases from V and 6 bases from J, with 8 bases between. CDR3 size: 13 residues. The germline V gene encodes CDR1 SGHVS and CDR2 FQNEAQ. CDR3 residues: CASSLAQGHGYTF. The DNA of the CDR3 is TGTGCCAGCAGCTTAGCCCAGGGCCATGGCTACACCTTC.

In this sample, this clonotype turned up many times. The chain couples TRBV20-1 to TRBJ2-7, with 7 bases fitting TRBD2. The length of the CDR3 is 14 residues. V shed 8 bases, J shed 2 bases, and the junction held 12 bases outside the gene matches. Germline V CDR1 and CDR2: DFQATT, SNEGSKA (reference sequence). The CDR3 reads CSWTGGTVAYEQYF. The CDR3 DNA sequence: TGCAGTTGGACCGGGGGGACGGTCGCCTACGAGCAGTACTTC.

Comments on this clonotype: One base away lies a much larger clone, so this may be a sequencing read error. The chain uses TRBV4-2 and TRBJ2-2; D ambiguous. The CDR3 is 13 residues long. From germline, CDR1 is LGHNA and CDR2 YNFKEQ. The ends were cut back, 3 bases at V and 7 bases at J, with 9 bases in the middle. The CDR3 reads CASSHERSGELFF. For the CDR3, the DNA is TGTGCCAGCAGCCATGAAAGGAGCGGGGAGCTGTTTTTT.

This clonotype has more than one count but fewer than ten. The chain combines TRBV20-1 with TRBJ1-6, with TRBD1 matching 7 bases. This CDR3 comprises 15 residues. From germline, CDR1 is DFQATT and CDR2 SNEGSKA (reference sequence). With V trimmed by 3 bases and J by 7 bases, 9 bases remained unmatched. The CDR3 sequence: CSARAGDSRNSPLHF. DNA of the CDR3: TGCAGTGCTAGGGCAGGGGACAGTCGCAATTCACCCCTCCACTTT.